The 8 T cell receptor beta chains reported below all come from one sample, sequenced in a study of control samples from healthy donors and cancer patients (dated by TCRdb to 2018 to 2020). Library preparation employed the immunoSEQ multiplex PCR assay. TCRdb's version of the immuneACCESS table is confined to in-frame rearrangements and falls short of the full clone set. An unresolved V gene accounts for under half of the shortfall where checked; the remainder is of unknown origin. Here the sample has approximately 220,000 clones; just under 95% occur a single time. The ten largest clones capture 1.5% of the sample. The source material was blood. The source is a man over 45 in good health.

This clone was seen a single time. This chain links TRBV9 with TRBJ2-2, with D maybe TRBD1 (6 bases). The CDR3 is 15 amino acids. V lost 1 base, J lost 1 base, and 8 bases lay in between. Looked up from germline, CDR1 is SGDLS and CDR2 is YYNGEE. This CDR3 reads CASSVRGQNTGELFF. The CDR3, as DNA: TGTGCCAGCAGCGTAAGGGGACAGAACACCGGGGAGCTGTTTTTT.

The chain combines TRBV7-2 with TRBJ1-2; 7 nucleotides agree with TRBD1. V lost 2 bases, J lost 8 bases, and 8 bases stayed unmatched. The CDR3 covers 14 residues. From germline, CDR1 is SGHTA and CDR2 FQGNSA. The CDR3 region is CASSLPRGRSGYTF. Written as DNA, the CDR3 is TGTGCCAGCAGCTTACCGAGGGGGCGCAGCGGCTACACCTTC.

This chain links TRBV30 with TRBJ1-5; no definite D call. The CDR3 runs to 12 residues. Trimming took off 0 bases at V and 9 bases at J, with 9 bases between the two ends. CDR1 is GTSNPN, CDR2 SVGIG, per germline (reference sequence). For the CDR3, the DNA is TGTGCCTGGAGTGTAACTCCGCGGCCCCAGCATTTT. Its protein is CAWSVTPRPQHF.

The chain recombines TRBV28 with TRBJ2-3, with no clear D. Trimming shortened V by 2 bases and J by 5 bases, and 5 bases separated the two germline ends. The germline gives CDR1 MDHEN, CDR2 SYDVKM. CDR3 length: 12 residues. The CDR3 DNA follows: TGTGCCAGCAGTTTACGTCTAGATACGCAGTATTTT. Translating it yields CASSLRLDTQYF.

Only one count was recorded for this clone. This chain uses TRBV5-1 with TRBJ1-4; the match to TRBD1 covers 7 bases. The CDR3 extends over 15 amino acids. Germline V gene sequence: CDR1 SGHRS, CDR2 YFSETQ. V was pared by 4 bases and J by 5 bases, with 8 bases of the junction left unmatched. CDR3 sequence reads: CASSTTGTVNEKLFF. The CDR3 DNA sequence: TGCGCCAGCAGCACAACCGGGACAGTAAATGAAAAACTGTTTTTT.

This rearrangement joins TRBV15 to TRBJ1-5; the D gene is possibly TRBD1 (5 bases). CDR3 size: 16 residues. Trimming took off 6 bases at V and 5 bases at J, with 20 bases between the two ends. Germline V gives CDR1 LNHNV, CDR2 YYDKDF (reference sequence). Written as DNA, the CDR3 is TGTGCCACCAGTCCCGGGGGGGGAGGGTCGGATCAGCCCCAGCATTTT. Encoded protein: CATSPGGGGSDQPQHF.

The chain is built from TRBV5-1 and TRBJ2-7; no definite D call. Germline assignment: CDR1 SGHRS and CDR2 YFSETQ. CDR3 length: 14 amino acids. Trimming removed 2 bases from V and 1 base from J, with 10 bases in between. As DNA, the CDR3 is TGCGCCAGCAGCTTTGACTTGGGGTCCTACGAGCAGTACGTC. Translating gives CASSFDLGSYEQYV.

V gene TRBV6-6 combines with J gene TRBJ1-2; D is ambiguous. Germline V CDR1 and CDR2: MNHNY, SVGAGI (reference sequence). This CDR3 has 15 residues. Trimming removed 4 bases at V and 2 bases at J, with 14 bases between. The CDR3 reads CASSSSETLNYGYTF. The DNA of the CDR3 is TGTGCCAGCAGTTCCTCGGAGACACTCAACTATGGCTACACCTTC.